The sequence of this TCR beta chain was determined in a study of blood T cell repertoires in COVID-19 (dated by TCRdb to 2020 to 2021). About the investigation overall: Samples from collaborators originated in the United States, Italy and Spain and spanned both the acute and convalescent phases of COVID-19. The repertoires were released in a freely available public database intended as a resource for research on the immune response to SARS-CoV-2. Deeply sampled blood TCRbeta repertoires from subjects exposed to, actively infected with, or recovered from COVID-19 were included in the dataset. The samples were drawn from two sources: the first 160 participants of the ongoing ImmuneRACE study, and 1,000 to 1,500 subjects contributed by 6 global collaborators. Where available, HLA class I and class II types were taken from metadata supplied by the sample provider and were not determined by assay-based typing. The material from the prospective study consisted of cDNA or gDNA derived from T cells, B-cell-depleted T cells, or PBMCs. Nearly every sample came with metadata listing a de-identified subject ID, COVID-19 status, age in years and sex.

The junction carries 20 bases between V and J, which are trimmed by 5 bases and 4 bases respectively. Reading from cysteine to phenylalanine, the CDR3 counts 16 amino acids. Left in the record is the CDR3 DNA by itself, 48 bases read in frame from the first base. As encoded in the germline V gene (reference sequence), CDR1 is SEHNR while CDR2 is FQNEAQ. A single count supports this clone. Its antigen is not yet known. No much larger clonotype is one base removed from it; base qualities were not supplied. Each collaborating institution followed its own protocols to collect whole blood in K2EDTA tubes. Collaborator samples were shipped for TCRbeta analysis as frozen whole blood, isolated PBMCs, or DNA extracted from either sample type. TCRbeta CDR3 regions were amplified from genomic DNA by means of the immunoSEQ Assay, a bias-controlled multiplex PCR. In the authors' own workflow: The number of nucleated cells in each sample was estimated by amplification of reference gene primers within the assay. To quantify the absolute abundance of each unique TCRbeta CDR3 rearrangement, sequence reads were collapsed and filtered. For each sample, productive Simpson clonality was calculated by taking the square root of Simpson's diversity index across productive rearrangements. TCRdb retrieved this table from immuneACCESS and kept in-frame rearrangements only. Not all clones are present; in checked studies, unresolved V genes account for under half, and no reason is known for the remainder. The V and J calls and the clone size are those of that table, but D and trimming were determined from the DNA. Here the sample has more than 95,000 clones; about 90% occur a single time. Together, the top ten hold 3% to 3.5% of the sample.

Results and caveats for the whole study, not just this receptor: The amount of clinical and demographic metadata varied by source and participant and was provided uncurated.

The sample comprised peripheral blood. The sequence derives from a human donor in a cohort sampled during active COVID-19. The receptor chain draws on TRBV7-9 and TRBJ1-2; the D gene lacks a confident call. The sequenced DNA is TGTGCCAGCAGCCGCGGGATGTTCGTCGATGGCTATGGCTACACCTTC. This codes for CASSRGMFVDGYGYTF. Beyond the CDR3, the reference TRBV7-9 and TRBJ1-2 genes provide the residues; the full variable domain reads: DTGVSQNPRHKITKRGQNVTFRCDPISEHNRLYWYRQTLGQGPEFLTYFQNEAQLEKSRLLSDRFSAERPKGSFSTLEIQRTEQGDSAMYLCASSRGMFVDGYGYTFGSGTRLTVV.